This TCR beta chain emerged from a study of blood T cell repertoires in COVID-19. Study at large: Sample material is recorded as cDNA or gDNA derived from T cells, B-cell-depleted T cells, or PBMCs.

The CDR3 loop spans 18 amino acids. The V gene's germline CDR1 is LNHDA and CDR2 SQIVND (reference sequence). V was shortened by 6 bases and J by 0 bases, with 18 bases between the two germline ends. The method was immunoSEQ multiplex PCR; TCRdb's version includes in-frame clones alone and lacks a portion of them. In the table there are some 270,000 clones, roughly 85% of which are singletons. The specimen sequenced was PBMCs or T cells enriched from blood (not recorded which). The V and J genes are TRBV19 and TRBJ2-6; TRBD2 is a possible D gene (5 bases). This receptor was obtained from a woman aged 45-59 years with acute COVID-19. The CDR3 sequence is CASSLDGILISGANVLTF. DNA for the CDR3: TGTGCCAGTAGCCTGGACGGGATACTTATCTCTGGGGCCAACGTCCTGACTTTC.